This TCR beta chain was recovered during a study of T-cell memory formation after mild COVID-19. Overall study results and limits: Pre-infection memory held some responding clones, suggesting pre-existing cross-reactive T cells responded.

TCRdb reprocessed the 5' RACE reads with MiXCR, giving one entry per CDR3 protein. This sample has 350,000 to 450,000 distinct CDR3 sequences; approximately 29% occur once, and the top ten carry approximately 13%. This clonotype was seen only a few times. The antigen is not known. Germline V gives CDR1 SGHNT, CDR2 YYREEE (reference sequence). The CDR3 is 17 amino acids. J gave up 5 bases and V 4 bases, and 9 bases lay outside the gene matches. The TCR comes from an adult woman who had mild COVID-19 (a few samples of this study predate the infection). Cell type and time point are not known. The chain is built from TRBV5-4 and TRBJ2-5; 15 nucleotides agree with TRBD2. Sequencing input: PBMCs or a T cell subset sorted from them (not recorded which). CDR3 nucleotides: TGTGCCAGCAGCGACGGGACTAGCGGGAGGCGCCGGGAGACCCAGTACTTC. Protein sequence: CASSDGTSGRRRETQYF.